Each of the 19 T cell receptor beta chains below was sequenced from the same sample in a study of graft-versus-host responses after intestinal transplantation. Here immunoSEQ multiplex PCR was the method, and the copy in TCRdb shows in-frame clones only, minus some. The sample shows 80,000 to 100,000 clones, around 86% of them seen only once. Antigen specificity for these receptors is unknown. The sample was unstimulated CD8+ T cells sorted from spleen or lymph node cells, taken before intestinal transplant. The receptors here all came from a human donor who received an intestinal transplant.

The J gene is TRBJ2-7, the V gene TRBV30; either TRBD1 or TRBD2 may fit D (6 bases each). Trimming removed 0 bases from V and 4 bases from J, with 10 bases in between. From germline, CDR1 is GTSNPN and CDR2 SVGIG (reference sequence). There are 13 residues in the CDR3. As DNA, the CDR3 is TGTGCCTGGAGTGTGGGGGGCGGGTACGAGCAGTACTTC. It encodes CAWSVGGGYEQYF. Drawing the rest from reference TRBV30 and TRBJ2-7, the complete variable domain is SQTIHQWPATLVQPVGSPLSLECTVEGTSNPNLYWYRQAAGRGLQLLFYSVGIGQISSEVPQNLSASRPQDRQFILSSKKLLLSDSGFYLCAWSVGGGYEQYFGPGTRLTVT.

The gene calls are TRBV2 and TRBJ1-1; D gene ambiguous. The CDR3 totals 13 residues. Germline CDR1 and CDR2: SNHLY and FYNNEI. The V end lost 4 bases, the J end lost 1 base, and 7 bases lay between the germline ends. This chain's CDR3 is CASSGPGNTEAFF. CDR3 coding DNA: TGTGCCAGCAGTGGACCCGGGAACACTGAAGCTTTCTTT. Variable domain in full (rest from reference TRBV2 and TRBJ1-1): EPEVTQTPSHQVTQMGQEVILRCVPISNHLYFYWYRQILGQKVEFLVSFYNNEISEKSEIFDDQFSVERPDGSNFTLKIRSTKLEDSAMYFCASSGPGNTEAFFGQGTRLTVV.

The CDR3, as DNA: TGTGCCAGCAGTTTGTACACAGGGGCAACTAATGAAAAACTGTTTTTT. It yields the protein CASSLYTGATNEKLFF. This sequence joins TRBV27 and TRBJ1-4; 7 bases agree with TRBD1. Trimming took 3 bases from V and 0 from J; bases not matched to a gene: 4. CDR3 length equals 16 residues. Germline assignment: CDR1 MNHEY and CDR2 SMNVEV (reference sequence).

The rearrangement links TRBV11-3 to TRBJ2-1; 9 positions match TRBD2. V was clipped by 5 bases and J by 2 bases; unmatched bases: 7. Per the germline V gene, CDR1 is SGHNT and CDR2 is YENEEA. The CDR3 contains 16 residues. This chain's CDR3 is CASSRTGTSPYNEQFF. The CDR3 DNA reads TGTGCCAGCAGCCGTACGGGGACTAGCCCCTACAATGAGCAGTTCTTC.

The J gene is TRBJ1-5, the V gene TRBV12-5; no firm D call. Trimming cost V 1 base and J 3 bases, with 22 bases left between them. The CDR3 has 19 residues. CDR1 is LGHNT, CDR2 FRNRAP, per germline. This chain's CDR3 is CASGLDPVADMNPNQPQHF. Written as DNA, the CDR3 is TGTGCTAGTGGTTTGGACCCCGTCGCCGACATGAACCCCAATCAGCCCCAGCATTTT.

The chain uses TRBV7-6 and TRBJ1-2; D unclear. CDR3 length equals 12 residues. Trimming stripped 7 bases from V and 2 bases from J, with 8 bases between. CDR1 SGHVS and CDR2 FNYEAQ come from the germline V gene. For the CDR3, the DNA is TGTGCCAGCACCTCGGACAACTATGGCTACACCTTC. Its protein product is CASTSDNYGYTF.

V and J are TRBV15 and TRBJ1-4, with D possibly being TRBD1 (5 bases). The CDR3 is 14 amino acids. Germline values: CDR1 LNHNV, CDR2 YYDKDF (reference sequence). Trimming pared 0 bases from V and 8 bases from J, leaving 10 bases between. The CDR3 nucleotides read TGTGCCACCAGCAGAGATTCCCAGGGAGAAAAACTGTTTTTT. It is translated as CATSRDSQGEKLFF.

This chain links TRBV6-5 with TRBJ2-7, with D tentatively TRBD1 (5 bases). Germline CDR1 MNHEY, CDR2 SVGAGI. The V end was cut by 0 bases, the J end by 2 bases, with 8 bases between. The CDR3 has 14 residues. The CDR3 spells CASSYSAQAYEQYF. As DNA, the CDR3 is TGTGCCAGCAGTTACTCGGCACAGGCCTACGAGCAGTACTTC.

The chain combines TRBV9 with TRBJ1-2; D is unclear. Germline CDR1 and CDR2: SGDLS and YYNGEE. The CDR3 runs 14 residues. With 4 bases removed from V and 3 bases from J, the gap between germline ends came to 13 bases. CDR3 amino acids: CASSPQRGDYGYTF. The DNA for the CDR3 is TGTGCCAGCAGCCCCCAACGGGGAGACTATGGCTACACCTTC.

The V gene is TRBV2, the J gene TRBJ2-3; 11 bases match TRBD2. The ends lost 3 bases at V and 2 bases at J; junction bases unmatched: 7. The CDR3 is 17 amino acids. Germline lookup yields CDR1 SNHLY and CDR2 FYNNEI. The CDR3, as DNA: TGTGCCAGCAGTGAGAGGGTAGCGGGGGGGGACACAGATACGCAGTATTTT. It yields the protein CASSERVAGGDTDTQYF.

This rearrangement joins TRBV4-2 to TRBJ2-5, with 10 bases matching TRBD2. Per the germline V gene, CDR1 is LGHNA and CDR2 is YNFKEQ. The CDR3 runs 16 residues. After removal of 2 bases from V and 2 bases from J, the junction contained 5 bases not matched to a gene. For the CDR3, the DNA is TGTGCCAGCAGCCAACTCGGACTAGCGGAACAAGAGACCCAGTACTTC. Protein sequence: CASSQLGLAEQETQYF.

The chain combines TRBV13 with TRBJ2-3; D is possibly TRBD2 (6 bases). CDR3 length equals 18 residues. Looked up from germline, CDR1 is PRHDT and CDR2 is FYEKMQ (reference sequence). Trimming pared 1 base from V and 0 bases from J, leaving 17 bases between. The CDR3 DNA reads as TGTGCCAGCAGCTTAGACAGTCCCCGCGGGACTAGCACAGATACGCAGTATTTT. The encoded protein is CASSLDSPRGTSTDTQYF.

J is TRBJ1-4 and V is TRBV6-4; TRBD1 might be the D (5 bases). V lost 2 bases and J 4 bases, leaving 23 bases between the germline ends. The CDR3 loop spans 19 amino acids. From germline, CDR1 is MRHNA and CDR2 SNTAGT. CDR3 DNA sequence: TGTGCCAGCAGTGACGGTCTGGGAGAGGCTGGGGGGTGTAATGAAAAACTGTTTTTT. Translated, it gives CASSDGLGEAGGCNEKLFF.

The V gene is TRBV27, the J gene TRBJ2-2, with D unresolved. CDR3 length: 15 residues. Germline V lookup: CDR1 MNHEY, CDR2 SMNVEV (reference sequence). Trimming took 9 bases from V and 6 from J, leaving 20 bases between them. The CDR3 region has the DNA TGTGCCAGTAAATTAACGGTTCACCTGTCCGGGGAGCTGTTTTTT. Translating gives CASKLTVHLSGELFF.

The table lists this clone with a count of one. The rearrangement uses TRBV4-1 and TRBJ2-1; the D gene is possibly TRBD1 (5 bases). The CDR3 spans 15 residues. Between the trimmed V and J ends, which lost 2 bases and 1 base, there was a span of 9 bases. CDR1 and CDR2 from the germline V gene are MGHRA and YSYEKL. CDR3 loop: CASSQFDSSYNEQFF. In nucleotides, the CDR3 is TGCGCCAGCAGCCAATTTGACAGTTCCTACAATGAGCAGTTCTTC.

The chain joins TRBV5-1 to TRBJ2-7; D uncertain. In germline, CDR1 is SGHRS, CDR2 YFSETQ. Trimming removed 4 bases from V and 5 bases from J, with 10 bases in between. The CDR3 loop spans 12 amino acids. The CDR3 DNA reads TGCGCCAGCAGCCCCGAGGTGGACGAGCAGTACTTC. This encodes CASSPEVDEQYF.

The rearrangement joins TRBV6-5 to TRBJ1-1, with 8 positions matching TRBD1. V lost 6 bases, J lost 1 base, and 4 bases stayed unmatched. The CDR3 spans 14 residues. Germline V gives CDR1 MNHEY, CDR2 SVGAGI. The CDR3 DNA reads TGTGCCAGCAGCTACGGACAGGGGAACACTGAAGCTTTCTTT. Protein: CASSYGQGNTEAFF.

This sequence joins TRBV28 and TRBJ1-5, with D unresolved. The CDR3 is 14 residues long. Germline-derived CDR1 and CDR2 are MDHEN and SYDVKM. V dropped 6 bases and J dropped 0 bases, with 9 bases sitting between them. This CDR3 is CASSREDSNQPQHF. CDR3 nucleotide sequence: TGTGCCAGCAGCCGGGAGGATAGCAATCAGCCCCAGCATTTT.

The rearrangement links TRBV27 to TRBJ2-3; 13 bases match TRBD2. There are 19 residues in the CDR3. Germline V CDR1 and CDR2: MNHEY, SMNVEV (reference sequence). The V and J ends lost 6 bases and 0 bases, in that order; junction bases with no gene match: 12. CDR3 residues: CASRQKKGLAGPSTDTQYF. For the CDR3, the DNA is TGTGCCAGCAGGCAAAAGAAGGGACTAGCGGGGCCCAGCACAGATACGCAGTATTTT.